This T cell receptor beta chain came from a study of shared clonotypes between healthy human individuals. TCRdb's table, derived via immunoSEQ multiplex PCR, lists solely in-frame clones and lacks some. The sample contains 1.5 million to 2.5 million clones, less than 95% of which appear only once. Selected positively for CCR7 and CD45RO-negative, naive CD8 cells excluded terminally differentiated effector memory CD45RA+ cells. With 4 bases removed from V and 1 base from J, the gap between germline ends came to 9 bases. The CDR3 length is 13 residues. Germline loops: CDR1 SGHNT, CDR2 YYREEE (reference sequence). Note on this clone: The same CDR3 can be traced to other DNA sequences in this sample.

The origin of this receptor is a man aged 18 to 29 in good health. The chain links TRBV5-4 to TRBJ2-7; D may be TRBD2 (6 bases). The specimen was naive CD8+ T cells sorted from blood. The CDR3 sequence is CASSSGPSYEQYF. For the CDR3, the DNA is TGTGCCAGCAGCAGCGGGCCTTCCTACGAGCAGTACTTC.